One and the same sample provided the 25 T cell receptor beta chains below, sequenced in a study of post-analysis software for immune sequencing data. General study points: Controls had lower frequencies than patients of five TRBV segments, which included TRBV5-6, TRBV5-1 and TRBV20-1.

Unique molecular identifiers tagged the TCR beta cDNA libraries. Each CDR3 protein gets one entry after TCRdb re-called the PCR reads with MiXCR. Here the sample spans about 200,000 distinct CDR3 sequences, over 25% being singletons. Their antigen targets remain unknown. The specimen sequenced was blood. The receptors shown here come from a girl younger than 18 with multiple sclerosis.

The chain is built from TRBV2 and TRBJ1-5; a possible D gene is TRBD1 (6 bases). CDR1 is SNHLY and CDR2 is FYNNEI in the germline V gene. V lost 4 bases to trimming and J lost 5 bases, with 12 bases between them. The length of the CDR3 is 14 residues. CDR3 coding DNA: TGTGCCAGCAGTGGAAGGCAGGGGTATCAGCCCCAGCATTTT. Translation: CASSGRQGYQPQHF.

A note on this clonotype: A much larger clone sits a single nucleotide away, making a read error possible. The chain links TRBV15 to TRBJ1-6; D is ambiguous. Germline lookup yields CDR1 LNHNV and CDR2 YYDKDF (reference sequence). This CDR3 is 13 amino acids long. The CDR3, as DNA: TGTGCCACCAGCAGAGATCCGGGTTCACCCCCCCACTTT. Translated, it gives CATSRDPGSPPHF.

This clonotype was detected many times. The gene calls are TRBV20-1 and TRBJ2-7, with D tentatively TRBD2 (6 bases). The CDR3 sequence is 13 residues long. CDR1 and CDR2 from the germline V gene are DFQATT and SNEGSKA (reference sequence). V lost 5 bases and J lost 2, with 13 bases in between. Here the CDR3 DNA reads TGCAGTGCTCCGGGCGGGGCGACCTACGAGCAGTACTTC. This translates into CSAPGGATYEQYF.

This clonotype has a handful of counts. This chain joins TRBV18 and TRBJ1-1; the D gene is possibly TRBD1 (6 bases). Germline V CDR1 and CDR2: KGHSH, LQKENI. The germline V and J ends were trimmed by 5 bases and 0 bases, with 13 bases remaining between them. The CDR3 runs 15 residues. The CDR3 is CASSSDRSMNTEAFF. The CDR3 bases are TGTGCCAGCTCATCGGACAGAAGCATGAACACTGAAGCTTTCTTT. Full variable domain (missing parts from reference TRBV18 and TRBJ1-1): NAGVMQNPRHLVRRRGQEARLRCSPMKGHSHVYWYRQLPEEGLKFMVYLQKENIIDESGMPKERFSAEFPKEGPSILRIQQVVRGDSAAYFCASSSDRSMNTEAFFGQGTRLTVV.

This clonotype appeared many times. The V gene is TRBV5-1, the J gene TRBJ2-1; D perhaps matches TRBD1 (6 bases). The V end lost 4 bases, the J end lost 1 base, and 12 bases lay between the germline ends. The CDR3 is 15 amino acids. Germline values: CDR1 SGHRS, CDR2 YFSETQ. CDR3 region: CASSVGHLSYNEQFF. CDR3 sequence (DNA): TGCGCCAGCAGCGTGGGACACTTATCCTACAATGAGCAGTTCTTC.

This clonotype was detected a few times. The chain uses TRBV28 and TRBJ2-2; 9 nucleotides agree with TRBD2. CDR1 and CDR2 from the germline V gene are MDHEN and SYDVKM. The length of the CDR3 is 15 residues. After removal of 6 bases from V and 5 bases from J, the junction contained 7 bases not matched to a gene. The DNA of the CDR3 is TGTGCCAGCAGCTTAGCGGGAGTGAGAACCGGGGAGCTGTTTTTT. This gives the protein CASSLAGVRTGELFF.

This clonotype was seen a few times. This rearrangement joins TRBV7-6 to TRBJ1-1; D is perhaps TRBD1 (5 bases). This CDR3 is built from 15 residues. V gave up 1 base and J gave up 3 bases, with 12 bases separating them. Germline V CDR1 and CDR2: SGHVS, FNYEAQ. The CDR3 nucleotides read TGTGCCAGCAGCTTAGGGACCGGGGACTACACTGAAGCTTTCTTT. Translation gives CASSLGTGDYTEAFF.

The sample holds many counts of this clonotype. The chain has TRBV5-1 and TRBJ1-5; 7 positions match TRBD1. The CDR3 extends over 15 amino acids. Germline values: CDR1 SGHRS, CDR2 YFSETQ. Unmatched junction bases numbered 8, after V lost 1 base and J lost 7 bases. The DNA of the CDR3 is TGCGCCAGCAGCTTGACGACAGGGTCTACGCAGCCCCAGCATTTT. Translating it yields CASSLTTGSTQPQHF.

This clonotype was picked up many times. An end of the junction differs from the germline gene, which may be a read error. This chain uses TRBV5-1 with TRBJ1-2; unclear D gene. CDR1 SGHRS and CDR2 YFSETQ come from the germline V gene. The CDR3 runs to 13 residues. The CDR3 nucleotides are TGTGCCAGCAGCCTAGACGGCAACTATGGCTACACCTTC. Its protein product is CASSLDGNYGYTF.

The chain uses TRBV28 and TRBJ2-1, with TRBD1 matching over 7 bases. Germline trimming cut 5 bases from V and 8 bases from J; bases unmatched to any gene: 9. The CDR3 has 14 amino acids. Germline CDR1 is MDHEN and CDR2 is SYDVKM. The CDR3 loop reads CASSLGDRVYEQFF. The CDR3 region has the DNA TGTGCCAGCAGTCTGGGCGACAGGGTCTATGAGCAGTTCTTC. Using reference TRBV28 and TRBJ2-1 for the parts outside the CDR3, the full variable domain is DVKVTQSSRYLVKRTGEKVFLECVQDMDHENMFWYRQDPGLGLRLIYFSYDVKMKEKGDIPEGYSVSREKKERFSLILESASTNQTSMYLCASSLGDRVYEQFFGPGTRLTVL.

This clonotype was found a few times. The chain employs TRBV10-3 and TRBJ2-5; the D is unclear. The better agreement between TRBJ2-7 and the DNA end casts doubt on the J call. There are 11 residues in the CDR3. Germline loops: CDR1 ENHRY, CDR2 SYGVKD. This CDR3 is CAISGSYEQYF. The CDR3 DNA follows: TGTGCCATCAGTGGCAGCTACGAGCAGTACTTC.

The sample holds a few counts of this clonotype. The rearrangement uses TRBV28 and TRBJ2-7; perhaps TRBD1 as D (6 bases). Germline lookup yields CDR1 MDHEN and CDR2 SYDVKM. The CDR3 is 15 residues long. The V and J ends lost 6 bases and 5 bases respectively, with 20 bases between them. CDR3 region: CASSPGSGARHEQYF. CDR3 bases: TGTGCCAGCAGCCCCGGGTCAGGGGCGAGACACGAGCAGTACTTC.

The chain combines TRBV4-3 with TRBJ2-3, with TRBD2 matching 7 bases. Trimming at V came to 4 bases and at J to 0 bases, leaving 4 bases not matched to a gene. Germline assignment: CDR1 LGHNA and CDR2 YSLEER. The CDR3 contains 15 residues. The CDR3 DNA is TGCGCCAGCAGCCGATTTAGCGGGAGCACAGATACGCAGTATTTT. Translating gives CASSRFSGSTDTQYF.

The J gene is TRBJ2-7, the V gene TRBV28; D gene uncertain. Germline loops: CDR1 MDHEN, CDR2 SYDVKM. This CDR3 has 14 residues. The V and J ends lost 9 bases and 0 bases respectively, with 15 bases between them. The CDR3 region is CASHSGPHSYEQYF. The DNA of the CDR3 is TGTGCCAGTCATTCCGGGCCCCACTCCTACGAGCAGTACTTC.

There are many counts of this clonotype. This chain links TRBV5-6 with TRBJ2-1; 12 nucleotides line up with TRBD2. The length of the CDR3 is 16 residues. The germline gives CDR1 SGHDT, CDR2 YYEEEE. Germline trimming cut 3 bases from V and 7 bases from J; bases unmatched to any gene: 8. This CDR3 is CASSSETSGSENEQFF. In DNA form, the CDR3 reads TGTGCCAGCAGCTCTGAGACTAGCGGGAGTGAGAATGAGCAGTTCTTC. Based on the CDR3 plus reference TRBV5-6 and TRBJ2-1, the full variable domain is DAGVTQSPTHLIKTRGQQVTLRCSPKSGHDTVSWYQQALGQGPQFIFQYYEEEERQRGNFPDRFSGHQFPNYSSELNVNALLLGDSALYLCASSSETSGSENEQFFGPGTRLTVL.

The chain joins TRBV7-9 to TRBJ1-6; weak D call: TRBD1 (6 bases). The CDR3 extends over 14 amino acids. Looked up from germline, CDR1 is SEHNR and CDR2 is FQNEAQ (reference sequence). V was shortened by 4 bases and J by 12 bases, with 16 bases between the two germline ends. CDR3 sequence: CASSSGVIGGPLHF. CDR3 sequence (DNA): TGTGCCAGCAGCTCAGGGGTAATCGGTGGACCCCTCCACTTT.

The V and J genes are TRBV2 and TRBJ2-5; 9 bases line up with TRBD1. The CDR3 loop spans 14 amino acids. After removal of 6 bases from V and 5 bases from J, the junction contained 7 bases not matched to a gene. Looked up from germline, CDR1 is SNHLY and CDR2 is FYNNEI. CDR3 region: CASRAGQGIETQYF. CDR3 coding DNA: TGTGCCAGCAGAGCGGGACAGGGTATTGAGACCCAGTACTTC.

The sample holds a few counts of this clonotype. V is TRBV4-2 and J is TRBJ1-2; D remains ambiguous. With 0 bases removed from V and 4 bases from J, the gap between germline ends came to 12 bases. The CDR3 is 15 residues long. Germline loops: CDR1 LGHNA, CDR2 YNFKEQ. The CDR3 DNA reads TGTGCCAGCAGCCAAGATCGTACATCCGTCTATGGCTACACCTTC. It codes for CASSQDRTSVYGYTF.

This clonotype was seen many times. The chain couples TRBV28 to TRBJ2-1; D is perhaps TRBD1 (6 bases). Germline loops: CDR1 MDHEN, CDR2 SYDVKM. V dropped 4 bases and J dropped 11 bases, with 12 bases sitting between them. CDR3 size: 12 residues. CDR3 coding DNA: TGTGCCAGCAGTTCCGGACAGTTGAAGCAGTTCTTC. Protein product: CASSSGQLKQFF.

This clonotype appeared many times. V gene TRBV25-1 combines with J gene TRBJ2-1; D gene uncertain. The CDR3 totals 15 residues. The germline CDR1 and CDR2 sequences are MGHDK and SYGVNS. V lost 6 bases, J lost 0 bases, and 12 bases lay in between. This CDR3 reads CASSLDPASYNEQFF. The CDR3 bases are TGTGCCAGCAGCCTTGACCCGGCCTCCTACAATGAGCAGTTCTTC.

The table lists this clonotype with a count of one. The chain has TRBV28 and TRBJ2-5, with D tentatively TRBD1 or TRBD2 (6 bases each). TRBJ2-7 explains the end of the DNA better; the J call may be wrong. This CDR3 region has 15 residues. In germline, CDR1 is MDHEN, CDR2 SYDVKM. The CDR3 coding sequence is TGTGCCAGCAGTTTCTACGCAAGGGGGGACTACGAGCAGTACTTC. Translation: CASSFYARGDYEQYF.

V gene TRBV12-3 or TRBV12-4 combines with J gene TRBJ1-1; 10 positions match TRBD1. J lost 5 bases, V lost 6 bases, and 6 bases had no gene match. The CDR3 has 14 residues. The CDR3 DNA reads TGTGCCAGCAGCGACAGGGGGCGAGGGACTGAAGCTTTCTTT. This gives the protein CASSDRGRGTEAFF.

V usage is TRBV6-1 and J usage is TRBJ1-1, with D hard to call. This CDR3 is built from 15 residues. The ends were cut back, 7 bases at V and 1 base at J, with 16 bases in the middle. CDR1 and CDR2 from the germline V gene are MNHNS and SASEGT. CDR3 sequence reads: CASTEIGRWNTEAFF. CDR3 in DNA: TGTGCCAGCACCGAAATTGGACGGTGGAACACTGAAGCTTTCTTT.

This clonotype was seen at least ten times. The J gene is TRBJ2-1, the V gene TRBV20-1; D may be TRBD2 (7 bases). Trimming removed 6 bases at V and 0 bases at J, with 21 bases between. Germline lookup yields CDR1 DFQATT and CDR2 SNEGSKA (reference sequence). This CDR3 has 17 residues. DNA of the CDR3: TGCAGTGCCCGCGGTAGGGGGGGCAGGGGCTCCTACAATGAGCAGTTCTTC. Protein sequence: CSARGRGGRGSYNEQFF.

This clonotype was seen only a few times. The chain employs TRBV5-5 and TRBJ1-1; D is uncertain. The germline V gene encodes CDR1 SGHKS and CDR2 YYEKEE (reference sequence). V lost 4 bases and J 5 bases, leaving 12 bases between the germline ends. This CDR3 spans 13 amino acids. CDR3 in DNA: TGTGCCAGCAGCCCCGCTAGTGGGACTGAAGCTTTCTTT. Its protein is CASSPASGTEAFF.